This TCR beta chain originates from a study of shared clonotypes between healthy human individuals. Trimming stripped 3 bases from V and 6 bases from J, with 9 bases between. The CDR3 is 12 residues long. Germline CDR1 and CDR2: SGHAT and FQNNGV. Study-wide results and caveats: The generation probabilities recorded for non-shared clonotypes fell below those of clonotypes shared by all four donors.

Recent vaccinations or acute infections were absent in the healthy HIV-negative adult donors. The authors ran the assay at deep level. Replicate sorted-subset PCRs were loaded with around 220 ng DNA, tens of thousands of T cell genomes. Measured with immunoSEQ multiplex PCR; TCRdb has only the in-frame clones, and not every one. Of about 1.5 million clones listed, about 98% are singletons. As regards this clone: Its specificity is not known.

This TCR was sampled from a man between 25 and 39 years old in good health. What was sequenced was naive CD4+ T cells sorted from blood. As for subset: CD45RA+ positively selected. The chain carries TRBV11-2 and TRBJ2-7; D is possibly TRBD1 (5 bases). CDR3 region: CASSLRQIEQYF. Written as DNA, the CDR3 is TGTGCCAGCAGCTTGAGACAGATCGAGCAGTACTTC.